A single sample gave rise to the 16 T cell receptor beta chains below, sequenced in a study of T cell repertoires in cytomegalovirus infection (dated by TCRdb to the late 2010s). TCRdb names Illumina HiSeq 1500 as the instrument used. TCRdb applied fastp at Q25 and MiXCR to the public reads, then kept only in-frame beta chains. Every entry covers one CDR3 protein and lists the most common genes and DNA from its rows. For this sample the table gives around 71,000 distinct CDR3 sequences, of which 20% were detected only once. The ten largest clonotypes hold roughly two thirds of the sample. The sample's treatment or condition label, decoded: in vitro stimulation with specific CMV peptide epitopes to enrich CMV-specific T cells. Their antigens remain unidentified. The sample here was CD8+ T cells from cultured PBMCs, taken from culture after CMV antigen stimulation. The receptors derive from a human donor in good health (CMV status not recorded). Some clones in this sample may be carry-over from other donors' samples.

The CDR3 nucleotides read TGTGCCAGCAGGCGCGTACAGGGGGAGAATCAGCCCCAGCATTTT. Translation: CASRRVQGENQPQHF. J is TRBJ1-5 and V is TRBV27, with 8 positions matching TRBD1. The CDR3 contains 15 residues. Germline values: CDR1 MNHEY, CDR2 SMNVEV (reference sequence). V shed 6 bases, J shed 4 bases, and the junction held 8 bases outside the gene matches.

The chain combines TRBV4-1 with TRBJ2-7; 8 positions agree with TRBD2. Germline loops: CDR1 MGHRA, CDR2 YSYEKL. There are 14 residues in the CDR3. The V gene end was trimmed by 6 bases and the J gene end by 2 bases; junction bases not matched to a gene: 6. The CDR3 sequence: CASSSAGGPYEQYF. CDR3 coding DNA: TGCGCCAGCAGTTCTGCGGGGGGACCCTACGAGCAGTACTTC.

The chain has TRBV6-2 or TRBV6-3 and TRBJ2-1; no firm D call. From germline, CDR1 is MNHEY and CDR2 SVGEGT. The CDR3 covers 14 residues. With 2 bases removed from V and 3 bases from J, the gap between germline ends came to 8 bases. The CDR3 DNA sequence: TGTGCCAGCAGTTACGCAGGCGTCTACAATGAGCAGTTCTTC. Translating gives CASSYAGVYNEQFF.

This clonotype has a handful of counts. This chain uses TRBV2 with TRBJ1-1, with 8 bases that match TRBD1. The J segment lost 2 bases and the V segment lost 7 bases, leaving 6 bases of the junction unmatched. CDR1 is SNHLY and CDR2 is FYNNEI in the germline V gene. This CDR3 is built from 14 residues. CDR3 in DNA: TGTGCCAGCACCGAAGGACAGGGCAACACTGAAGCTTTCTTT. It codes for CASTEGQGNTEAFF.

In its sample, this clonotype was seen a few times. This CDR3 reads CASRPWGLGEQFF. CDR3 DNA sequence: TGTGCCAGCAGGCCTTGGGGGCTTGGAGAGCAGTTCTTC. This sequence joins TRBV12-3 or TRBV12-4 and TRBJ2-1; possible D gene TRBD1, 6 bases. The CDR3 is made up of 13 amino acids. The V and J ends lost 6 bases and 10 bases respectively, with 16 bases between them.

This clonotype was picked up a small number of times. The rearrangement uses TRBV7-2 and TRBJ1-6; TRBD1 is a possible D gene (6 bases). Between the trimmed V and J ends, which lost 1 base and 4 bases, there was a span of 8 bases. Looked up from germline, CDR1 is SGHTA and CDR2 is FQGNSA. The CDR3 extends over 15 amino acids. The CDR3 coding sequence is TGTGCCAGCAGCTTAGACAGGGATTATAATTCACCCCTCCACTTT. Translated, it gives CASSLDRDYNSPLHF.

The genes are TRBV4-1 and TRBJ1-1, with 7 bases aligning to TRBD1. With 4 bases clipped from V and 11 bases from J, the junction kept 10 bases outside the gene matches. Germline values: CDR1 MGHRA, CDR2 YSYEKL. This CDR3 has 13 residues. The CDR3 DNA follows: TGCGCCAGCAGCCGGAATACAGGGGCGTACGCTTTCTTT. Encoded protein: CASSRNTGAYAFF.

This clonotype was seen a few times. This CDR3 is CASSLGHEQYF. CDR3 sequence (DNA): TGTGCCAGCAGTTTAGGTCACGAGCAGTACTTC. The rearrangement uses TRBV12-3 or TRBV12-4 and TRBJ2-7, with D hard to call. There are 11 residues in the CDR3. V gave up 1 base and J gave up 5 bases, with 3 bases separating them.

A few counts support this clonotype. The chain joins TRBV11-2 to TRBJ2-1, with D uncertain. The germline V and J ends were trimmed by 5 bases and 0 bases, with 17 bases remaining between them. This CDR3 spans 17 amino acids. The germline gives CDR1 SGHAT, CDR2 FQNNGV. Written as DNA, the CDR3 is TGTGCCAGCAGCAGAGAAGTACCTTTGAGCTCCTACAATGAGCAGTTCTTC. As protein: CASSREVPLSSYNEQFF.

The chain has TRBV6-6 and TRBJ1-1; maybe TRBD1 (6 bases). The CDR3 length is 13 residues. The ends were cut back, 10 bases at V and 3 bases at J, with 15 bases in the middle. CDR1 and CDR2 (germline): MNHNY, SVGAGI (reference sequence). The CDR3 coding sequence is TGTGCCATACAGGGTTATGTGGACACTGAAGCTTTCTTT. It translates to CAIQGYVDTEAFF.

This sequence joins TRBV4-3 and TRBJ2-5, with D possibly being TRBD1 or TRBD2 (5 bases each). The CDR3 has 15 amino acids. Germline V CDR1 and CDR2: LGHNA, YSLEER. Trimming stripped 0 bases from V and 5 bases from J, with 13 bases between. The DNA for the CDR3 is TGCGCCAGCAGCCAAGATAAGCGGACATTGGAGACCCAGTACTTC. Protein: CASSQDKRTLETQYF.

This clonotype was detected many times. The DNA of the CDR3 is TGTGCCAGCAGTTCCTCGGGGACGGGACTGAATTCACCCCTCCACTTT. As protein: CASSSSGTGLNSPLHF. The chain uses TRBV6-2 or TRBV6-3 and TRBJ1-6; a weak D match, TRBD1 (5 bases). Trimming pared 4 bases from V and 7 bases from J, leaving 17 bases between. The CDR3 length is 16 residues. Germline CDR1 is MNHEY and CDR2 is SVGEGT.

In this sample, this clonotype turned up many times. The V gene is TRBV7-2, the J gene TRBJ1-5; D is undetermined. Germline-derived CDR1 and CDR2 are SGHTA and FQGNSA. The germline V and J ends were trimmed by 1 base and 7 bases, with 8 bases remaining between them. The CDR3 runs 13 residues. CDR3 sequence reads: CASSLDGGQPQHF. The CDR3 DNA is TGTGCCAGCAGCTTAGACGGCGGACAGCCCCAGCATTTT.

CDR3 residues: CASSPDSPYEQYF. The CDR3 DNA reads as TGTGCCAGCAGTCCCGACTCCCCTTACGAGCAGTACTTC. The rearrangement uses TRBV28 and TRBJ2-7; D is unresolved. Per the germline V gene, CDR1 is MDHEN and CDR2 is SYDVKM. This CDR3 has 13 amino acids. The V gene lost 5 bases and the J gene lost 4 bases, with 12 bases spanning the gap.

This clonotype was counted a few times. The CDR3 sequence is CASSRSGQNYGYTF. The CDR3 DNA is TGTGCCAGCAGCCGTTCTGGGCAAAACTATGGCTACACCTTC. The chain employs TRBV7-9 and TRBJ1-2; no firm D call. From germline, CDR1 is SEHNR and CDR2 FQNEAQ (reference sequence). The length of the CDR3 is 14 residues. The V end lost 5 bases, the J end lost 2 bases, and 12 bases lay between the germline ends.

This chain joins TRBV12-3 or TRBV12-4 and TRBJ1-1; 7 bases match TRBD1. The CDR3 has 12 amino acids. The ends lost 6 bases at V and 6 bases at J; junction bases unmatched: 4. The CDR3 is CASSHTGAEAFF. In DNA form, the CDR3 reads TGTGCCAGCAGCCATACAGGGGCTGAAGCTTTCTTT.